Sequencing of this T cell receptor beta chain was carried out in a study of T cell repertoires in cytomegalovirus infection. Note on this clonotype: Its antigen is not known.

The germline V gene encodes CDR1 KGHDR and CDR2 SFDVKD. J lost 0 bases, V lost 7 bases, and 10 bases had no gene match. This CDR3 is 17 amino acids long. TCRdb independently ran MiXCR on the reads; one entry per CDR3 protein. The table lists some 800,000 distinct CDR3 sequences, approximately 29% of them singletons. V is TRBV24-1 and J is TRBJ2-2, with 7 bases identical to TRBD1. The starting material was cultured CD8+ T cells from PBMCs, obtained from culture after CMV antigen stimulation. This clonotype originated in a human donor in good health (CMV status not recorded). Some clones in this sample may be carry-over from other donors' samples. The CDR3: CATSLGDRYANTGELFF. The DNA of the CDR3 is TGTGCCACCAGCTTAGGGGACAGATACGCGAACACCGGGGAGCTGTTTTTT.